Included here is one TCR beta chain sequence, with context. A read error may explain this, as a much larger clone is one base away. Each CDR3 protein gets one entry after TCRdb re-called the reads with MiXCR. Counted here are 290,000 or so distinct CDR3 sequences, roughly 9.3% occurring once; the ten biggest clones make up 2% to 3%. These data come from a study of T cell repertoires in cytomegalovirus infection. The CDR3 is 17 amino acids. In germline, CDR1 is KGHSH, CDR2 LQKENI. Sample: PBMCs. J is TRBJ2-1 and V is TRBV18, with D possibly matching TRBD2 (5 bases). This receptor was taken from a human donor in good health (CMV status not recorded). Some clones in this sample may be carry-over from other donors' samples. The CDR3 bases are TGTACCAGCTCACCCGTCTTTACGGGGAGCTCCTACAATGAGCAGTTCTTC. This sequence encodes CTSSPVFTGSSYNEQFF.